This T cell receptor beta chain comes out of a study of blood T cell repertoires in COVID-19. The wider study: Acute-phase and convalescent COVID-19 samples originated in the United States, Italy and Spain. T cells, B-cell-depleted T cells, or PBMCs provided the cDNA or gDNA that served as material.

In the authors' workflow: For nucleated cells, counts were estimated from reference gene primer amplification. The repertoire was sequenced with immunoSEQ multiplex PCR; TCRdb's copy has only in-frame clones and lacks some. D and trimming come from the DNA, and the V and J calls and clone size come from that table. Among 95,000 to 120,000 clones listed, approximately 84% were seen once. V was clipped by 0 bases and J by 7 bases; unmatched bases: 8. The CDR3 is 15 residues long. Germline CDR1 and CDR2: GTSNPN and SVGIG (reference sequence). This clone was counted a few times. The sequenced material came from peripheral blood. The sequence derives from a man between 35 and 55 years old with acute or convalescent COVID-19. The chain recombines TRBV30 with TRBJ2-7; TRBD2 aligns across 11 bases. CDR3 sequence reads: CAWSVLSGGAEEQYF. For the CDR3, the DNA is TGTGCCTGGAGTGTTCTTAGCGGGGGGGCCGAGGAGCAGTACTTC.